This entry lists 4 T cell receptor beta chains sequenced from one sample in a study of blood T cell repertoires in COVID-19. The method was immunoSEQ multiplex PCR; TCRdb's version includes in-frame clones alone and lacks a portion of them. Among about 160,000 clones listed, 82% were seen once. Material for sequencing was peripheral blood. The source of these receptors is a woman older than 75 with acute or convalescent COVID-19.

The sample holds one count of this clone. The rearrangement uses TRBV5-4 and TRBJ2-6; D is possibly TRBD1 (6 bases). Trimming removed 2 bases at V and 4 bases at J, with 10 bases between. This CDR3 contains 15 residues. In germline, CDR1 is SGHNT, CDR2 YYREEE (reference sequence). DNA for the CDR3: TGTGCCAGCAGCTTAACAGGGTTGGGGGCCAACGTCCTGACTTTC. Amino acid sequence: CASSLTGLGANVLTF.

V and J are TRBV5-1 and TRBJ1-4; D is ambiguous. Trimming removed 4 bases from V and 8 bases from J, with 18 bases in between. CDR1 SGHRS and CDR2 YFSETQ come from the germline V gene. The CDR3 is 15 amino acids. The CDR3 sequence is CASSLTEGVGEKLFF. CDR3 nucleotide sequence: TGCGCCAGCAGCCTAACTGAGGGAGTGGGCGAAAAACTGTTTTTT.

Only one count was recorded for this clone. J is TRBJ2-1 and V is TRBV5-1, with 14 nucleotides matching TRBD2. This CDR3 region has 20 residues. CDR1 is SGHRS, CDR2 YFSETQ, per germline. Trimming at V came to 2 bases and at J to 1 base, leaving 11 bases not matched to a gene. The CDR3 is CASSFSSGTSGRNSYNEQFF. The CDR3 nucleotides are TGCGCCAGCAGCTTTTCCTCCGGGACTAGCGGGAGAAATTCCTACAATGAGCAGTTCTTC.

The V gene is TRBV19, the J gene TRBJ1-1, with D unclear. Between the trimmed V and J ends, which lost 6 bases and 5 bases, there was a span of 16 bases. Germline V gene sequence: CDR1 LNHDA, CDR2 SQIVND (reference sequence). The CDR3 covers 14 residues. CDR3 DNA: TGTGCCAGTAGCTACTCCCTCAGCGGGACTGAAGCTTTCTTT. It yields the protein CASSYSLSGTEAFF.